Sequencing of this T cell receptor beta chain was carried out in a study of cytomegalovirus exposure and HLA in healthy donors. General study results and limits: Diagnosis of cytomegalovirus status made by the classifier reportedly showed high specificity and sensitivity. Most observed TCR sequences were rare, whereas some public TCRs were detected in many donors.

A remark on this clone: Its specificity is unknown.

The V gene's germline CDR1 is SGDLS and CDR2 YYNGEE. CDR3 length equals 19 residues. V was clipped by 4 bases and J by 4 bases; unmatched bases: 19. The table came from immunoSEQ multiplex PCR; TCRdb's copy has only in-frame clones and leaves some out. The top ten hold about 0.99% of the sample, which has fewer than 300,000 clones, 88% seen once. This sequence joins TRBV9 and TRBJ2-3; 9 positions agree with TRBD2. The clonotype comes from a woman aged 18-30 years in good health and CMV-seronegative. Sequencing was performed on PBMCs. Written as DNA, the CDR3 is TGTGCCAGCAGCAGCCAGGACAGGTATAGCGGGAGAGGGTCAGATACGCAGTATTTT. Protein: CASSSQDRYSGRGSDTQYF.